These 21 T cell receptor beta chains were all obtained from the same sample, sequenced in a study of OX40 agonist ivuxolimab in advanced cancers. Libraries were prepared through the immunoSEQ multiplex PCR assay. TCRdb took over this immuneACCESS table, retaining in-frame rearrangements with V and J assigned. Such tables are incomplete; in checked studies, under half of the missing clones stem from an unresolved V gene, and the remainder is unexplained. This sample lists around 62,000 clones; more than 65% were detected once. The ten largest account for 5.5% of the sample. The source material was CD4+ or CD8+ T cells sorted from blood, sampled in a trial of the OX40 agonist ivuxolimab. All receptors derive from an adult with an advanced solid tumor such as melanoma, head and neck, liver or kidney cancer.

J is TRBJ1-2 and V is TRBV2, with TRBD1 identical over 10 bases. The CDR3 totals 12 residues. V gave up 7 bases and J gave up 10 bases; unmatched junction bases: 6. CDR1 is SNHLY and CDR2 is FYNNEI in the germline V gene. The DNA for the CDR3 is TGTGCCAGCATCGGGACAGGGGAAGTCTACACCTTC. Residues: CASIGTGEVYTF.

The J gene is TRBJ2-7, the V gene TRBV5-6; 10 bases match TRBD2. The CDR3 is made up of 16 amino acids. V lost 4 bases and J lost 5; bases outside the gene matches: 12. Germline V gives CDR1 SGHDT, CDR2 YYEEEE. CDR3 sequence reads: CASSTISSSGRHEQYF. The CDR3 region has the DNA TGTGCCAGCAGCACCATTTCGAGTAGCGGGAGGCACGAGCAGTACTTC.

The V gene is TRBV5-1, the J gene TRBJ2-3; tentatively, D is TRBD1 (5 bases). Trimming shortened V by 0 bases and J by 3 bases, and 14 bases separated the two germline ends. Germline values: CDR1 SGHRS, CDR2 YFSETQ. The CDR3 runs to 16 residues. The chain's CDR3 is CASSLGGRVQTDTQYF. The CDR3 DNA reads TGCGCCAGCAGCTTGGGTGGCAGGGTTCAAACAGATACGCAGTATTTT.

V is TRBV7-3 and J is TRBJ2-1; TRBD2 matches 11 bases. Trimming at V came to 5 bases and at J to 6 bases, leaving 9 bases not matched to a gene. Looked up from germline, CDR1 is SGHTA and CDR2 is FQGTGA. CDR3 size: 16 residues. CDR3 DNA: TGTGCCAGCAGCAAACCCGGGACTAGCGGAAGCAATGAGCAGTTCTTC. Translated, it gives CASSKPGTSGSNEQFF.

The chain recombines TRBV18 with TRBJ1-1; TRBD1 aligns across 10 bases. In germline, CDR1 is KGHSH, CDR2 LQKENI. The CDR3 contains 13 residues. V was pared by 3 bases and J by 5 bases, with 0 bases of the junction left unmatched. The CDR3 loop is CASSPDRGTEAFF. The CDR3 coding sequence is TGTGCCAGCTCACCGGACAGGGGGACTGAAGCTTTCTTT.

The CDR3 here is CASHLGDRRSNTGELFF. The CDR3 region has the DNA TGCGCCAGCCATTTGGGGGACCGCCGTTCGAACACCGGGGAGCTGTTTTTT. The V gene is TRBV5-1, the J gene TRBJ2-2, with D possibly called TRBD1 or TRBD2 (5 bases each). CDR3 length: 17 amino acids. Per germline, CDR1 SGHRS and CDR2 YFSETQ. Trimming removed 7 bases at V and 0 bases at J, with 19 bases between.

The chain combines TRBV2 with TRBJ2-7; D is perhaps TRBD1 (6 bases). This CDR3 is 14 amino acids long. The germline gives CDR1 SNHLY, CDR2 FYNNEI. The V gene lost 4 bases and the J gene lost 2 bases, with 12 bases spanning the gap. The CDR3 region has the DNA TGTGCCAGCAGTGGGCAGGGGTGGACCTACGAGCAGTACGTC. It encodes CASSGQGWTYEQYV.

The chain has TRBV6-1 and TRBJ2-7; TRBD1 matches 7 bases. CDR1 is MNHNS and CDR2 is SASEGT in the germline V gene. The CDR3 runs 14 residues. CDR3 region: CASSEYRGPYEQHV. The CDR3 DNA reads as TGTGCCAGCAGTGAATACAGGGGTCCCTACGAGCAGCACGTC.

This clone is labeled medium-sized. The chain uses TRBV19 and TRBJ1-1; perhaps TRBD1 as D (6 bases). The CDR3 contains 14 residues. V lost 5 bases to trimming and J lost 1 base, with 11 bases between them. Germline CDR1 LNHDA, CDR2 SQIVND (reference sequence). This CDR3 reads CASSPGTRNTEAFF. In nucleotides, the CDR3 is TGTGCCAGTAGTCCTGGGACAAGGAACACTGAAGCTTTCTTT.

This chain connects TRBV28 to TRBJ2-3; weak D call: TRBD1 (5 bases). The CDR3 extends over 18 amino acids. Germline lookup yields CDR1 MDHEN and CDR2 SYDVKM. V was cut by 7 bases and J by 9 bases, with 32 bases left in between. The CDR3 DNA reads as TGTGCCAGCATTCGCCCGTCCCCGGCTGGCGGTCAGGGTTACACGCAGTATTTT. Translated: CASIRPSPAGGQGYTQYF.

This clone was observed once. The chain joins TRBV4-1 to TRBJ1-1, with 8 positions matching TRBD1. The V and J ends lost 5 bases and 6 bases, in that order; junction bases with no gene match: 14. Germline V lookup: CDR1 MGHRA, CDR2 YSYEKL. The CDR3 totals 16 residues. The CDR3 bases are TGCGCCAGCAGCAGATCAGGGGGCTCAATCAACTCTGAAGCTTTCTTT. Protein sequence: CASSRSGGSINSEAFF.

The gene calls are TRBV28 and TRBJ1-1; unclear D gene. With 7 bases removed from V and 1 base from J, the gap between germline ends came to 19 bases. The germline gives CDR1 MDHEN, CDR2 SYDVKM. The CDR3 runs 16 residues. DNA of the CDR3: TGTGCCAGCACCTCACTAGGCGGGGTATCGAACACTGAAGCTTTCTTT. It encodes CASTSLGGVSNTEAFF.

The rearrangement joins TRBV5-4 to TRBJ1-2; 8 positions agree with TRBD1. J gave up 4 bases and V 4 bases, and 9 bases lay outside the gene matches. The CDR3 spans 15 residues. Germline V gives CDR1 SGHNT, CDR2 YYREEE (reference sequence). CDR3 residues: CASSVGQARGYGYTF. CDR3 nucleotides: TGTGCCAGCAGCGTGGGACAGGCTCGAGGCTATGGCTACACCTTC.

This sequence joins TRBV28 and TRBJ1-1, with no clear D. This CDR3 has 14 amino acids. CDR1 MDHEN and CDR2 SYDVKM come from the germline V gene. V lost 5 bases to trimming and J lost 5 bases, with 15 bases between them. The DNA for the CDR3 is TGTGCCAGCAGTGAGACGAAAGGTAGAACTGAAGCTTTCTTT. This encodes CASSETKGRTEAFF.

In DNA form, the CDR3 reads TGTGCCAGTAGGAAAACGACAGGGGGCACTGGAAACACCATATATTTT. Residues: CASRKTTGGTGNTIYF. V usage is TRBV19 and J usage is TRBJ1-3; 10 positions agree with TRBD1. The CDR3 spans 16 residues. V lost 6 bases, J lost 2 bases, and 7 bases stayed unmatched. Germline V lookup: CDR1 LNHDA, CDR2 SQIVND (reference sequence).

The gene calls are TRBV2 and TRBJ2-1; D is uncertain. There are 13 residues in the CDR3. V lost 4 bases and J 6 bases, leaving 10 bases between the germline ends. Looked up from germline, CDR1 is SNHLY and CDR2 is FYNNEI. In DNA form, the CDR3 reads TGTGCCAGCAGTGGGTTTTCTTCCAATGAGCAGTTCTTC. It is translated as CASSGFSSNEQFF.

The rearrangement uses TRBV19 and TRBJ1-5; maybe TRBD1 (5 bases). With 4 bases removed from V and 3 bases from J, the gap between germline ends came to 13 bases. CDR1 and CDR2 (germline): LNHDA, SQIVND (reference sequence). This CDR3 is built from 15 residues. The CDR3 sequence is CASSTQVVNNQPQHF. In nucleotides, the CDR3 is TGTGCCAGTAGTACACAGGTCGTGAACAATCAGCCCCAGCATTTT.

The chain couples TRBV6-5 to TRBJ1-5; a possible D gene is TRBD1 (6 bases). Germline values: CDR1 MNHEY, CDR2 SVGAGI. The CDR3 loop spans 14 amino acids. The germline V and J ends were trimmed by 5 bases and 1 base, with 9 bases remaining between them. Here the CDR3 reads CASSVTGSNQPQHF. CDR3 in DNA: TGTGCCAGCAGTGTCACAGGGAGCAATCAGCCCCAGCATTTT.

The J gene is TRBJ2-1, the V gene TRBV27; TRBD1 matches at 7 bases. This CDR3 is 15 amino acids long. Trimming took 8 bases from V and 1 from J; bases not matched to a gene: 8. Per germline, CDR1 MNHEY and CDR2 SMNVEV (reference sequence). CDR3 sequence: CASARGLGSYNEQFF. The DNA of the CDR3 is TGTGCCAGCGCTAGGGGGCTAGGGTCCTACAATGAGCAGTTCTTC.

The gene calls are TRBV28 and TRBJ2-6, with D tentatively TRBD2 (5 bases). V lost 9 bases, J lost 0 bases, and 9 bases lay in between. Per the germline V gene, CDR1 is MDHEN and CDR2 is SYDVKM. The CDR3 loop spans 14 amino acids. The CDR3 DNA reads as TGTGCCAGGAGGGTACTCTCTGGGGCCAACGTCCTGACTTTC. Protein: CARRVLSGANVLTF.

V is TRBV7-9 and J is TRBJ1-2; 10 positions match TRBD1. With 1 base clipped from V and 0 bases from J, the junction kept 8 bases outside the gene matches. CDR1 is SEHNR, CDR2 FQNEAQ, per germline (reference sequence). The CDR3 is 18 residues long. The CDR3 sequence: CASSLVGRDRGSNYGYTF. In DNA, the CDR3 is TGTGCCAGCAGCTTAGTGGGGCGGGACAGGGGATCTAACTATGGCTACACCTTC.